What follows describes a single TCR beta chain. The sample holds a few counts of this clone. Its specific antigen is unknown. One base away there is no much larger clone; base qualities are not given. V trim: 3 bases; J trim: 9 bases; unmatched bases: 5. The germline V gene sets CDR1 to SGHAT and CDR2 to FQNNGV. Inclusive of the bounding cysteine and phenylalanine, the CDR3 is 14 residues long. The entry retains the CDR3 DNA only, 42 bases that are in frame from base 1. The source of the sample is a study of cytomegalovirus exposure and HLA in healthy donors (dated by TCRdb to 2016 to 2017). For context, the study as a whole: An earlier analysis of several hundred of the donors reported 276 Gb of sequence data and roughly 120 million unique TCR beta sequences obtained from roughly 180 million T cells. An early release that covered about 640 HLA-typed donors contained approximately 300 gigabases of sequencing data and about 93 million unique TCR sequences. The genetic ancestry cluster associated with self-reported Caucasian donors included around 76% of the roughly 390 genotyped donors. The study aimed to test whether cataloging public T cell receptors could reveal signatures of past pathogen exposure. The study profiled the T cell repertoires of under 700 subjects by immunosequencing and related them to cytomegalovirus serostatus. Besides the first cohort of about 730 subjects, a separate validation cohort made up of about 120 different subjects was used. To predict cytomegalovirus infection status, the study combined high-throughput TCR immunosequencing, statistical association of individual TCRs with disease status, and machine learning. A later analysis re-examined previously published TCR beta repertoires from just over 650 donors and added high-resolution HLA genotyping to investigate patterns of TCR occurrence. Rather than using new phenotypic data, the later analysis identified candidate immune exposures from TCR beta sequences and from how often those sequences occurred across donors. In an earlier analysis of roughly 600 of the donors, high-throughput TCR beta sequencing was used to judge whether each TCR beta V gene segment behaved as functional or pseudogenic. Donor age, sex, ethnicity and CMV serostatus were compiled alongside the repertoire data. Genome-wide SNP genotypes for about 65% of the 666 donors were used in a later genetic analysis, which treated that subset as a discovery cohort. All discovery cohort repertoires had been generated using a single sequencing platform. Class I and class II HLA loci were covered by the typing at four-digit resolution. Typing coverage differed by locus: A, B, C, DRB1 and DQB1 were typed in about 629-630 donors, DQA1 in around 500, DPA1 in some 610, and DPB1 in 400 to 480. Roughly 5 DR-DQ haplotypes were handled as single units for association and clustering, since linkage in the cohort was strong. Across roughly 420 genotyped donors of the cohort, an average of about 240,000 unique TCR beta nucleotide sequences per donor were sequenced, and roughly 18% of those sequences were non-productive. General conclusions and limits of the study: Most TCR sequences were observed very rarely across donors, whereas some public TCRs were present in many individuals. Most CMV-associated TCR beta chains appeared to be HLA-restricted in a later analysis, and the HLA associations seemed to be driven largely by CMV exposure. In a later analysis, the rate of TCR association differed among HLA loci, with DRB1 alleles having the most associated TCRs and HLA-C alleles having the fewest. Strong co-occurrence of HLA alleles, especially DR and DQ, made assigning TCR associations to individual alleles difficult. A later analysis reported that several top co-occurrence clusters appeared linked to parvovirus B19, influenza, CMV and Epstein-Barr virus. A few of the identified cytomegalovirus-associated TCR beta chains were confirmed in vitro to be specific for cytomegalovirus antigens. V-gene and J-gene trimming of TCR beta chains was associated with a missense DCLRE1C variant in a later genetic analysis, and the association was replicated in an independent cohort. The 87-base-pair reads could not distinguish some IMGT-functional V segments, including TRBV6-2 and TRBV6-3, so those segments were excluded. At a false discovery rate of 0.05, a later analysis linked some 18,000 TCR beta sequences to specific HLA alleles. A further reported finding was that TCR beta sequences accurately predicted the HLA-A and HLA-B alleles for most subjects in the first cohort. In a later genetic analysis, fewer N-insertions in productive TCRs were reported among donors in an Asian-associated ancestry cluster than the roughly 670-donor mean. In a later analysis, HLA-associated TCR beta chains showed more clonal expansion and lower generation probabilities than non-associated chains that were equally common. Correlated functional status among segregating V segments might reflect linkage disequilibrium, but an unknown experimental factor could not be ruled out. In both the original and validation cohorts, the classifier was reported to diagnose cytomegalovirus status with high specificity and sensitivity. Broadly in line with IMGT annotations, most TCR beta V segments showed up in productive rearrangements about 87% or about 30% of the time in an earlier analysis of a few hundred of the donors. The cohort was sequenced for TCR beta chains only, and without alpha or paired-chain data the features that could be detected were limited. The only immune exposure information available for the cohort was CMV serostatus. According to the authors, the approach could potentially be generalized to other disease states and immunological phenotypes. HLA typing was unavailable for some donors at each locus, so association tests used only the typed subset. A cluster of highly shared sequence variants was judged likely to represent a technical artifact of the sequencing pipeline. Roughly uniform sequencing depth across donors was assumed in presence/absence analyses, although this assumption may not hold. Because counts were too low, around 17 rarely observed V segments, including chromosome 9 orphons, were left out of the earlier analysis of 587 of the donors. In the study, around 150 TCR beta chains were listed as associated with cytomegalovirus.

The method behind the library was the immunoSEQ multiplex PCR assay. For the multiplex PCR, a mixture combining 60 forward primers for TCR Vbeta segments and 13 reverse primers for TCR Jbeta segments was used. Amplification of the CDR3 region of rearranged TCR beta genes was performed with a multiplex PCR assay on genomic DNA. On the Illumina HiSeq System, the amplified TCR beta libraries were sequenced as 87-base-pair reads. Concerning the study's data processing: In a later analysis, some 80 million unique TCR beta chains were counted across the 690 or so repertoires, and roughly 10 million of these chains were shared by at least two donors. A nearest-neighbor algorithm error-corrected the raw reads and collapsed the reads into unique sequences, merging closely related sequences to remove PCR and sequencing errors. V, D and J gene segments were assigned by aligning CDR3 sequences to IMGT reference sequences. Each retained sequence needed at least a six-nucleotide match to both a V gene segment and a J gene segment. Rearrangements were classified as productive when the CDR3 lacked stop codons and remained in frame with V and J, and all other rearrangements were classified as non-productive. CDR3 was defined according to IMGT convention as the region running from the second conserved V-encoded cysteine to the conserved J-encoded phenylalanine. Sequences without an unambiguous match to a single V gene segment were excluded from the earlier analysis of approximately 600 of the donors. An earlier analysis of some 610 of the donors called V segments functional above 56.7% productive rearrangements and segregating when the between-donor standard deviation exceeded 5%. A statistical classification framework was built for diagnosing cytomegalovirus status from the catalog of TCR beta chain sequences. In a later analysis, TCR nucleotide sequences were compared against IMGT/GENE-DB human TR gene sequences so that V and J genes could be assigned. A later analysis assigned CDR3 sequences and most-parsimonious VDJ recombination scenarios with the TCRdist pipeline. In a later analysis, every TCR beta chain was defined by the combination of its CDR3 amino acid sequence and its V-gene family, and reads without a unique V-gene family were dropped. In a later analysis, nearly 600 highly shared, low-generation-probability nucleotide sequences were removed to address suspected cross-contamination and a sequencing artifact. For each public chain, a later analysis derived a clonal expansion index from normalized ranks of inferred template counts within each repertoire. In a later analysis, generation probabilities were computed using a VDJ recombination model fitted to out-of-frame rearrangements, and the results were checked against IGoR. Hypergeometric tests were used in a later analysis to score TCR-TCR, TCR-HLA and TCR-CMV co-occurrence, with a repertoire-size bias correction applied to the TCR pairs. In a later analysis, false discovery rates were estimated by permuting HLA or CMV assignments 20 times. In a later analysis, co-occurring TCRs were grouped using DBSCAN, and TCRdist sequence similarity was added for clustering within HLA-allele-positive subsets. Repertoires with fewer than 30,000 or more than 120,000 public chains, plus five repertoires with anomalous nucleotide sharing, were excluded from co-occurrence clustering. In its TCRdb copy, this immuneACCESS table keeps in-frame sequences only and misses some clones. Where compared with another copy, unresolved V genes explain less than half of these, and the others have no known cause. That table gives V, J and clone size, and the DNA gave D and trimming. The sample has 130,000 to 150,000 clones on record, almost 85% of them singletons. The leading ten clones occupy roughly 10% of the sample.

The cohort consisted of 650 to 850 healthy bone marrow donors. At the time of sampling, all cohort members were nominally healthy, though unrecorded immune exposures were likely present. The donor tested CMV seropositive and was one of the 289 seropositive cohort members. Each donor provided a peripheral blood sample, and peripheral blood mononuclear cells were used for TCR beta sequencing. Genomic DNA extraction from the blood cell samples was performed with the Qiagen DNeasy Blood Extraction Kit. The receptor was derived from a woman aged 55 to 70 in good health and CMV-seropositive. The source material was PBMCs. Recombination connected TRBV11-2 to TRBJ1-1; the central 12 bases match TRBD1. The CDR3 region has the sequence CASSFTGTGGKAFF. The DNA sequence is given as TGTGCCAGCAGCTTTACCGGGACAGGGGGCAAAGCTTTCTTT. With the portions outside the CDR3 filled from the reference TRBV11-2 and TRBJ1-1 genes, the complete variable region becomes EAGVAQSPRYKIIEKRQSVAFWCNPISGHATLYWYQQILGQGPKLLIQFQNNGVVDDSQLPKDRFSAERLKGVDSTLKIQPAKLEDSAVYLCASSFTGTGGKAFFGQGTRLTVV.